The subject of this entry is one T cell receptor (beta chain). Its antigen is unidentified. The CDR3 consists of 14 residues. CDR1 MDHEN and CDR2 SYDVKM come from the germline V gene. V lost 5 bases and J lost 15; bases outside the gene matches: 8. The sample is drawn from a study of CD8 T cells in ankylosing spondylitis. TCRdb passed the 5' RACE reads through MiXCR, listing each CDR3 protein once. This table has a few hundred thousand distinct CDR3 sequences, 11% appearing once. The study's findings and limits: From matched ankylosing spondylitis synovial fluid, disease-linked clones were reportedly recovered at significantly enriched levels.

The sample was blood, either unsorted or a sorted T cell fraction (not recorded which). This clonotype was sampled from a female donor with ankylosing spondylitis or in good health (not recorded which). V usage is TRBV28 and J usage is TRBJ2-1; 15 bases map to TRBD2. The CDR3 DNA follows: TGTGCCAGCAGTCTCCTCGGACTAGCGGGGGGGCCGTTCTTC. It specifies CASSLLGLAGGPFF.